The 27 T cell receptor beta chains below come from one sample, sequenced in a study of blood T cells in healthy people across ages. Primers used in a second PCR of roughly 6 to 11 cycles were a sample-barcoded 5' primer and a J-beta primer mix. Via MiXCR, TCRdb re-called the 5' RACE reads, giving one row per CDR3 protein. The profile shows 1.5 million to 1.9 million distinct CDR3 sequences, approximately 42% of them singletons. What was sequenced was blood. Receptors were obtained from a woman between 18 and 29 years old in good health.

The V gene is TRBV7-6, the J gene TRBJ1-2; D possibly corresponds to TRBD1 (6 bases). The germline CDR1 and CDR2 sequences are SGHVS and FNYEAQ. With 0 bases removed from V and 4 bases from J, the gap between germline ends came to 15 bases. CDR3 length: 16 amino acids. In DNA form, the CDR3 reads TGTGCCAGCAGCTTAGCAACAGGGATTGGCACCTATGGCTACACCTTC. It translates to CASSLATGIGTYGYTF.

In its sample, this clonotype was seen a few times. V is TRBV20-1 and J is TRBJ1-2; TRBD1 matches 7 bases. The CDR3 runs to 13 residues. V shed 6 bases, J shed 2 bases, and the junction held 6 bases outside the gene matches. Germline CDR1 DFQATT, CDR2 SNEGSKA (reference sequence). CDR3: CSARDSNNYGYTF. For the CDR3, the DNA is TGCAGTGCCCGGGACAGCAACAACTATGGCTACACCTTC.

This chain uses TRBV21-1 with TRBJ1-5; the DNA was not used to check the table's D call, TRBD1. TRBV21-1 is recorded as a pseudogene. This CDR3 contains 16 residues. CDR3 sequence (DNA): TGTGCCAGCAGCAAAGACAAGGGGGAATGCAATCAGCCCCAGCATTTT. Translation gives CASSKDKGECNQPQHF.

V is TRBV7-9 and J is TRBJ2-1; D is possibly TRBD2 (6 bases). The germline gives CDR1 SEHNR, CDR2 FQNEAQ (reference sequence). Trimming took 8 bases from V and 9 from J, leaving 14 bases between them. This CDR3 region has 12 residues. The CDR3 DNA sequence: TGTGCCAGCGACCCTCAGGGAGGTGAGCAGTTCTTC. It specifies CASDPQGGEQFF.

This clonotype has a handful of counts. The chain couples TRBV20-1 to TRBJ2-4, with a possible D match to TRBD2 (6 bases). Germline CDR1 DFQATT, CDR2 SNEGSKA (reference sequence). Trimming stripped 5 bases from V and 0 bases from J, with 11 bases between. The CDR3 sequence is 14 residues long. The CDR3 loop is CSAHLGGAKNIQYF. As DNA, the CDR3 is TGCAGTGCTCATCTCGGGGGAGCCAAAAACATTCAGTACTTC.

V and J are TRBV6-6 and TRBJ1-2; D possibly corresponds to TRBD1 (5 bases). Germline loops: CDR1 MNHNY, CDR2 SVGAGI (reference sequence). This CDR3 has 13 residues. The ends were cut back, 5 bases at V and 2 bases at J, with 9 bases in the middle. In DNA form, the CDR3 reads TGTGCCAGCAGTGACGACAGAAACTATGGCTACACCTTC. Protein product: CASSDDRNYGYTF.

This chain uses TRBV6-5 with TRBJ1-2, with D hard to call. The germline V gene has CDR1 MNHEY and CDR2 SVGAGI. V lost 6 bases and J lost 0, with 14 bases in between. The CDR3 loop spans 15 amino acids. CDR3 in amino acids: CASSPQWRANYGYTF. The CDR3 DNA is TGTGCCAGCAGCCCCCAGTGGAGAGCTAACTATGGCTACACCTTC.

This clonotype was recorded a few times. CDR3 loop: CASSVVDFLRTEAFF. The CDR3 DNA reads as TGTGCCAGCAGTGTAGTAGATTTCTTAAGGACTGAAGCTTTCTTT. The chain joins TRBV7-9 to TRBJ1-1; D is unclear. CDR3 length: 15 amino acids. Germline V lookup: CDR1 SEHNR, CDR2 FQNEAQ (reference sequence). Trimming cost V 6 bases and J 5 bases, with 19 bases left between them.

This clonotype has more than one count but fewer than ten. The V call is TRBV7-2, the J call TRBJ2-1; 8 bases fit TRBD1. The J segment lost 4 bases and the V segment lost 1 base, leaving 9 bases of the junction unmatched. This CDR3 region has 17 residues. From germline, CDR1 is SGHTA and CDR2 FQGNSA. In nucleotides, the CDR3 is TGTGCCAGCAGCTTAGTGTCCCAGGGGGCGCGGTACAATGAGCAGTTCTTC. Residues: CASSLVSQGARYNEQFF.

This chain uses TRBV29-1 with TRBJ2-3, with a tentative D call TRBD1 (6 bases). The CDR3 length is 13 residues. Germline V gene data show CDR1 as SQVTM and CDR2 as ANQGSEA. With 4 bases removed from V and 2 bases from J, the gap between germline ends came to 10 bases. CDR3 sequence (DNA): TGCAGCGTTGTTCAGGGGACCACAGATACGCAGTATTTT. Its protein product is CSVVQGTTDTQYF.

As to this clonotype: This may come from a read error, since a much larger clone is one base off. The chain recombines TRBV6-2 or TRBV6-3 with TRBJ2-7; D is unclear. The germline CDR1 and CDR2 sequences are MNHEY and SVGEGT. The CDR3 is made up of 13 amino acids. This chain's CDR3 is CASSYGVSHEQYF. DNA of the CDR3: TGTGCCAGCAGTTACGGGGTCTCCCACGAGCAGTACTTC.

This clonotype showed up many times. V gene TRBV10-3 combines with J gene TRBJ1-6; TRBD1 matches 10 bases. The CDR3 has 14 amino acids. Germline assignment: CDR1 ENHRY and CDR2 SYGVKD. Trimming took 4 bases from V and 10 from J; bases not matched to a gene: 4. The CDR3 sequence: CAISGRDRGSPLHF. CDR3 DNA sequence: TGTGCCATCAGTGGCCGGGACAGGGGCTCACCCCTCCACTTT.

This chain's CDR3 is CASSYRPIMNTEAFF. The DNA for the CDR3 is TGTGCCAGCAGTTACAGGCCCATCATGAACACTGAAGCTTTCTTT. This chain links TRBV6-2 or TRBV6-3 with TRBJ1-1; unclear D gene. The CDR3 has 15 residues. Germline-derived CDR1 and CDR2 are MNHEY and SVGEGT. V lost 2 bases and J lost 0, with 10 bases in between.

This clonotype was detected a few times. DNA of the CDR3: TGTGCCAGCAGTTATCCAGCGGGTGGGGAAAAACTGTTTTTT. This encodes CASSYPAGGEKLFF. The chain is built from TRBV6-6 and TRBJ1-4; D remains ambiguous. The V and J ends lost 3 bases and 8 bases respectively, with 13 bases between them. The V gene's germline CDR1 is MNHNY and CDR2 SVGAGI (reference sequence). This CDR3 comprises 14 residues.

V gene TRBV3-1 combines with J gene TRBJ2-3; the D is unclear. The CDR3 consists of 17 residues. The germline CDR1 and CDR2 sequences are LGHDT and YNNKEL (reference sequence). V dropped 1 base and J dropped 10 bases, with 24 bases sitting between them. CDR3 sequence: CASSQGRRTEIAGAQYF. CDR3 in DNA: TGTGCCAGCAGCCAAGGGCGCAGAACGGAGATTGCTGGGGCGCAGTATTTT.

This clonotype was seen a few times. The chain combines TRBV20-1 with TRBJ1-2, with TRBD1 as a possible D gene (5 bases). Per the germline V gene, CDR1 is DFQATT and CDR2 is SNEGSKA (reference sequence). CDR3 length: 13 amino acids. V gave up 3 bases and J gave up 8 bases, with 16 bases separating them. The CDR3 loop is CSASEGLRGGYTF. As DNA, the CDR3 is TGCAGTGCTAGCGAGGGGCTTCGTGGGGGCTACACCTTC.

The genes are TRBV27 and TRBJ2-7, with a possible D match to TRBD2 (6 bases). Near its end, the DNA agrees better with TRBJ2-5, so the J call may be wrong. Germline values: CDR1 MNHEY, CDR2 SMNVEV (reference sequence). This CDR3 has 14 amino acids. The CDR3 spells CASSPAAGQETQYF. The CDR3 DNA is TGTGCCAGCAGTCCCGCAGCGGGTCAAGAGACCCAGTACTTC.

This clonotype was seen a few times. The CDR3 coding sequence is TGCGCCAGCAGCCAAGATTTAGAGACTAGCGGATACGAGCAGTACTTC. This encodes CASSQDLETSGYEQYF. The genes are TRBV4-3 and TRBJ2-7; 9 bases match TRBD2. This CDR3 region has 16 residues. The germline CDR1 and CDR2 sequences are LGHNA and YSLEER. V was clipped by 0 bases and J by 4 bases; unmatched bases: 7.

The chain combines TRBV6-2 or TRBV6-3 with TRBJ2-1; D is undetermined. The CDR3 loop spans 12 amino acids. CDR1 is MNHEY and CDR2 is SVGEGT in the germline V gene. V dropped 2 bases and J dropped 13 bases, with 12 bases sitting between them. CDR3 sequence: CASSYGRKTQFF. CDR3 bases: TGTGCCAGCAGTTACGGACGAAAGACCCAGTTCTTC.

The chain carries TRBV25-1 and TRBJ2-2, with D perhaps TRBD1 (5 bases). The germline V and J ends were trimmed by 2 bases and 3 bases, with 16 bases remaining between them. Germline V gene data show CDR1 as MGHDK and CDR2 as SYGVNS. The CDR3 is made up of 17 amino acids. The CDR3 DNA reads TGTGCCAGCAGTGAAAGAATCAGGGTGTTGCACACCGGGGAGCTGTTTTTT. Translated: CASSERIRVLHTGELFF.

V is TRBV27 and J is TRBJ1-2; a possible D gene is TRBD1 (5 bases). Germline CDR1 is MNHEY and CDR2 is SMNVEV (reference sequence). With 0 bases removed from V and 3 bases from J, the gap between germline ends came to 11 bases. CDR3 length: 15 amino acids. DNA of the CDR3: TGTGCCAGCAGTTTATCCCGGGGGGTGGACTATGGCTACACCTTC. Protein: CASSLSRGVDYGYTF.

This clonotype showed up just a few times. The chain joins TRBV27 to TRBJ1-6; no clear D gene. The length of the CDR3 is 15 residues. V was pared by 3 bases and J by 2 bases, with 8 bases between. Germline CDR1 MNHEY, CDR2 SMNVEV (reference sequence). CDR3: CASSFGPAYNSPLHF. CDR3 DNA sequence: TGTGCCAGCAGTTTTGGACCTGCCTATAATTCACCCCTCCACTTT.

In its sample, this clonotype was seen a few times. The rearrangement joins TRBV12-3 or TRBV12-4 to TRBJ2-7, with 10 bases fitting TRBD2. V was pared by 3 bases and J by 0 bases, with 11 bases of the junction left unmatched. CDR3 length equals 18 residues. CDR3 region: CASSFSGLAAHSSYEQYF. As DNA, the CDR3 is TGTGCCAGCAGTTTTTCCGGACTAGCGGCGCACAGCTCCTACGAGCAGTACTTC.

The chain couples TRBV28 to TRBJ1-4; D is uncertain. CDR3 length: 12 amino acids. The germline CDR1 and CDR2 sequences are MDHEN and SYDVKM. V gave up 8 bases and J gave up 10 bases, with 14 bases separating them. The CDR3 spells CASLTASGKLFF. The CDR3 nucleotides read TGTGCCAGCTTGACGGCTTCGGGAAAACTGTTTTTT.

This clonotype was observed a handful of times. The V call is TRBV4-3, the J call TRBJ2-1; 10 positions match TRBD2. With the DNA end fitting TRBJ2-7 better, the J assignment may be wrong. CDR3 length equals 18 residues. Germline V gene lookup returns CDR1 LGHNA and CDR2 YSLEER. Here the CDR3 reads CASSQDSVGTSVYNEQYF. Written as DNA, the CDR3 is TGCGCCAGCAGCCAAGATTCGGTTGGGACTAGCGTCTACAATGAGCAGTACTTC.

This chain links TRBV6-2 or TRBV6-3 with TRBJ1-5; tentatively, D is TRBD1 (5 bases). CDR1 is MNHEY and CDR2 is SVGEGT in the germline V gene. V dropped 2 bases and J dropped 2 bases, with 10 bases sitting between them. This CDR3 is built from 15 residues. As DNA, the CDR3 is TGTGCCAGCAGTTACCGGGGGTTTGGCAATCAGCCCCAGCATTTT. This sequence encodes CASSYRGFGNQPQHF.

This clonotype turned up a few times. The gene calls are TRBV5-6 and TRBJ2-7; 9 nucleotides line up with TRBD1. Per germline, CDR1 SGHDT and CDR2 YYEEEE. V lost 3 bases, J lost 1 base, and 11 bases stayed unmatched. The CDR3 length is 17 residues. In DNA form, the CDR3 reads TGTGCCAGCAGCTCCCCCTCCGGGACAGGGAAATCCTACGAGCAGTACTTC. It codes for CASSSPSGTGKSYEQYF.